One sample yielded the 27 T cell receptor beta chains listed below, sequenced in a study of vaccination and CD4 T cells after COVID-19. Cultured CD4+ T cell DNA underwent sequencing with the Oncomine TCR Beta short-read assay. TCRdb re-derived calls from the PCR reads in MiXCR, one entry per CDR3 protein. The sample holds some 18,000 distinct CDR3 sequences, roughly two fifths seen once. These receptors are not linked to any known antigen. The treatment: roughly 11-day PBMC culture with coronavirus spike peptide pools or control peptides (ViraFEST assay). Specimen: CD4+ T cells from blood, cultured in vitro, collected after SARS-CoV-2 vaccination. These receptors were collected from a human donor who had recovered from COVID-19.

The chain uses TRBV20-1 and TRBJ1-2; 7 bases line up with TRBD1. The CDR3 covers 14 residues. The V gene's germline CDR1 is DFQATT and CDR2 SNEGSKA (reference sequence). Trimming at V came to 0 bases and at J to 3 bases, leaving 4 bases not matched to a gene. CDR3 DNA sequence: TGCAGTGCTAGAGATCAAACAGGGGACTATGGCTACACCTTC. This codes for CSARDQTGDYGYTF.

The CDR3 bases are TGTGCCATCAGTGATCAGGGCACACCCCTCCACTTT. This translates into CAISDQGTPLHF. The rearrangement joins TRBV10-3 to TRBJ1-6, with D possibly matching TRBD1 (5 bases). In germline, CDR1 is ENHRY, CDR2 SYGVKD. Trimming pared 3 bases from V and 11 bases from J, leaving 8 bases between. The CDR3 covers 12 residues.

This chain links TRBV28 with TRBJ1-5, with TRBD1 identical over 10 bases. V was pared by 5 bases and J by 0 bases, with 10 bases of the junction left unmatched. The CDR3 is made up of 18 amino acids. CDR1 and CDR2 from the germline V gene are MDHEN and SYDVKM. In DNA, the CDR3 is TGTGCCAGCAGTCCCCACACCGGGACAGGGGTTAGCAATCAGCCCCAGCATTTT. As protein: CASSPHTGTGVSNQPQHF.

The chain employs TRBV7-2 and TRBJ2-4, with no clear D. The CDR3 loop spans 14 amino acids. V lost 1 base and J lost 3, with 7 bases in between. Germline-derived CDR1 and CDR2 are SGHTA and FQGNSA. Here the CDR3 DNA reads TGTGCCAGCAGCTTAGGTGTTGGCAAAAACATTCAGTACTTC. This gives the protein CASSLGVGKNIQYF.

The table lists this clonotype with a few counts. V and J are TRBV7-9 and TRBJ2-7, with 15 bases aligning to TRBD2. The V and J ends lost 4 bases and 2 bases, in that order; junction bases with no gene match: 3. This CDR3 region has 16 residues. Looked up from germline, CDR1 is SEHNR and CDR2 is FQNEAQ (reference sequence). CDR3 in amino acids: CASSSRTSGGAYEQYF. CDR3 DNA: TGTGCCAGCAGCTCCCGGACTAGCGGGGGGGCCTACGAGCAGTACTTC.

V and J are TRBV19 and TRBJ1-1; TRBD1 agrees at 8 bases. The CDR3 runs to 16 residues. Germline CDR1 is LNHDA and CDR2 is SQIVND (reference sequence). The ends lost 3 bases at V and 1 base at J; junction bases unmatched: 7. The DNA for the CDR3 is TGTGCCAGTAGTATCTCCAGGGGGCGAACGAACACTGAAGCTTTCTTT. Protein sequence: CASSISRGRTNTEAFF.

The V gene is TRBV20-1, the J gene TRBJ2-3; D is possibly TRBD2 (6 bases). This CDR3 has 16 amino acids. With 0 bases removed from V and 4 bases from J, the gap between germline ends came to 17 bases. The V gene's germline CDR1 is DFQATT and CDR2 SNEGSKA (reference sequence). CDR3 in DNA: TGCAGTGCTAGAGATAGCGGTAACGGGAAATCAGATACGCAGTATTTT. As protein: CSARDSGNGKSDTQYF.

The rearrangement links TRBV30 to TRBJ1-2; 9 positions match TRBD1. The CDR3 totals 11 residues. V lost 5 bases, J lost 8 bases, and 3 bases stayed unmatched. Germline V gene sequence: CDR1 GTSNPN, CDR2 SVGIG (reference sequence). CDR3 in amino acids: CAWRTGVGYTF. CDR3 DNA sequence: TGTGCCTGGCGGACAGGGGTCGGCTACACCTTC.

The CDR3 loop is CASSPEGGRGYTF. CDR3 nucleotide sequence: TGTGCCAGTAGTCCCGAAGGGGGGCGAGGCTACACCTTC. The chain has TRBV19 and TRBJ1-2; TRBD1 is a possible D gene (6 bases). This CDR3 comprises 13 residues. CDR1 and CDR2 from the germline V gene are LNHDA and SQIVND (reference sequence). V was pared by 5 bases and J by 8 bases, with 15 bases between.

Only a few counts were recorded for this clonotype. DNA of the CDR3: TGCAGTGCTAGTCCCGGGACAGAGAATTCACCCCTCCACTTT. Its translation: CSASPGTENSPLHF. The chain employs TRBV20-1 and TRBJ1-6, with 7 bases matching TRBD1. Trimming removed 3 bases from V and 7 bases from J; junction bases left unmatched: 6. The CDR3 loop spans 14 amino acids. The V gene's germline CDR1 is DFQATT and CDR2 SNEGSKA (reference sequence).

This clonotype was recorded a few times. This rearrangement joins TRBV6-1 to TRBJ2-2; D is uncertain. The germline gives CDR1 MNHNS, CDR2 SASEGT. Trimming removed 6 bases from V and 6 bases from J, with 11 bases in between. This CDR3 contains 13 residues. The CDR3 protein is CASRVERAGELFF. Written as DNA, the CDR3 is TGTGCCAGCAGGGTCGAGCGTGCCGGGGAGCTGTTTTTT.

This clonotype came up once. The V call is TRBV20-1, the J call TRBJ2-1; 11 nucleotides line up with TRBD2. V was clipped by 5 bases and J by 3 bases; unmatched bases: 15. In germline, CDR1 is DFQATT, CDR2 SNEGSKA (reference sequence). The length of the CDR3 is 18 residues. CDR3 in DNA: TGCAGTGCTGGGTTGACTAGCGGGGCAGATCTACTCTACAATGAGCAGTTCTTC. This encodes CSAGLTSGADLLYNEQFF.

The J gene is TRBJ2-7, the V gene TRBV20-1; a possible D gene is TRBD2 (6 bases). V was clipped by 5 bases and J by 1 base, with 21 bases between them. The CDR3 sequence is 16 residues long. CDR1 and CDR2 from the germline V gene are DFQATT and SNEGSKA (reference sequence). CDR3 region: CSAGPDGGRASYEQYF. The CDR3 DNA reads as TGCAGTGCTGGCCCTGACGGGGGACGCGCGTCCTACGAGCAGTACTTC.

The CDR3 nucleotides read TGTGCCAGTAGTATAGACCTGAGAGGAGTCACTGAAGCTTTCTTT. Translated: CASSIDLRGVTEAFF. V is TRBV19 and J is TRBJ1-1, with unresolved D. This CDR3 contains 15 residues. Germline V gene sequence: CDR1 LNHDA, CDR2 SQIVND (reference sequence). Trimming took off 0 bases at V and 4 bases at J, with 12 bases between the two ends.

This chain uses TRBV20-1 with TRBJ2-7, with 7 bases that match TRBD1. This CDR3 is 12 amino acids long. CDR1 DFQATT and CDR2 SNEGSKA come from the germline V gene (reference sequence). Trimming took 5 bases from V and 0 from J; bases not matched to a gene: 1. Here the CDR3 reads CSAGQDSYEQYF. The CDR3 bases are TGCAGTGCTGGACAGGACTCCTACGAGCAGTACTTC.

This chain joins TRBV12-3 or TRBV12-4 and TRBJ2-5; D uncertain. Trimming left V 5 bases short and J 8 bases short, with 9 bases between. This CDR3 spans 11 amino acids. As DNA, the CDR3 is TGTGCCAGCAGTCGAGGCTTTACCCAGTACTTC. It codes for CASSRGFTQYF.

This clonotype occurred a few times. The rearrangement links TRBV19 to TRBJ2-7; D is uncertain. The CDR3 extends over 17 amino acids. Trimming stripped 3 bases from V and 0 bases from J, with 18 bases between. The germline CDR1 and CDR2 sequences are LNHDA and SQIVND (reference sequence). The CDR3 DNA follows: TGTGCCAGTAGTATCCGGTCGGCAGCTCGTTCCTCCTACGAGCAGTACTTC. This codes for CASSIRSAARSSYEQYF.

The chain uses TRBV12-3 or TRBV12-4 and TRBJ1-5; D might be TRBD1 (5 bases). The CDR3 covers 13 residues. Trimming cost V 4 bases and J 7 bases, with 11 bases left between them. This chain's CDR3 is CASSWGGRQPQHF. The CDR3 DNA follows: TGTGCCAGCAGTTGGGGGGGAAGGCAGCCCCAGCATTTT.

V and J are TRBV20-1 and TRBJ2-5, with D maybe TRBD2 (6 bases). V shed 2 bases and J shed 7 bases, with 17 bases lying between them. This CDR3 is 14 amino acids long. Germline assignment: CDR1 DFQATT and CDR2 SNEGSKA (reference sequence). This CDR3 reads CSARLTVAGGTQYF. CDR3 coding DNA: TGCAGTGCTAGACTGACGGTCGCCGGGGGGACCCAGTACTTC.

In this sample, this clonotype turned up a few times. The J gene is TRBJ1-2, the V gene TRBV7-9, with 7 bases fitting TRBD1. The CDR3 is 14 amino acids. CDR1 and CDR2 (germline): SEHNR, FQNEAQ (reference sequence). With 5 bases clipped from V and 3 bases from J, the junction kept 6 bases outside the gene matches. The CDR3 here is CASSRQGVDYGYTF. DNA for the CDR3: TGTGCCAGCAGCCGACAGGGAGTAGACTATGGCTACACCTTC.

This clonotype was seen only a few times. The chain employs TRBV7-6 and TRBJ2-2, with D uncertain. CDR3 length: 13 residues. V was trimmed by 2 bases and J by 0 bases, leaving 1 base between them. Germline V gene lookup returns CDR1 SGHVS and CDR2 FNYEAQ. DNA for the CDR3: TGTGCCAGCAGCTTAACGAACACCGGGGAGCTGTTTTTT. It translates to CASSLTNTGELFF.

The chain employs TRBV6-1 and TRBJ2-7, with D possibly matching TRBD1 (5 bases). V dropped 6 bases and J dropped 5 bases, with 20 bases sitting between them. Germline CDR1 and CDR2: MNHNS and SASEGT. The CDR3 is 15 residues long. Here the CDR3 DNA reads TGTGCCAGCAGCAATCGAGTAGGGGTGGCCCACGAGCAGTACTTC. Translated: CASSNRVGVAHEQYF.

The chain joins TRBV28 to TRBJ1-1; no clear D gene. CDR1 and CDR2 (germline): MDHEN, SYDVKM. Trimming shortened V by 6 bases and J by 4 bases, and 18 bases separated the two germline ends. The CDR3 has 15 residues. DNA of the CDR3: TGTGCCAGCAGACACCTTGGGTTGGCTGGCACTGAAGCTTTCTTT. It specifies CASRHLGLAGTEAFF. Variable domain in full (rest from reference TRBV28 and TRBJ1-1): DVKVTQSSRYLVKRTGEKVFLECVQDMDHENMFWYRQDPGLGLRLIYFSYDVKMKEKGDIPEGYSVSREKKERFSLILESASTNQTSMYLCASRHLGLAGTEAFFGQGTRLTVV.

This clonotype was seen a handful of times. The rearrangement uses TRBV7-2 and TRBJ1-5; D unresolved. Germline assignment: CDR1 SGHTA and CDR2 FQGNSA. Trimming took 0 bases from V and 4 from J, leaving 13 bases between them. The CDR3 covers 16 residues. CDR3 residues: CASSLATDLPNQPQHF. The CDR3 nucleotides are TGTGCCAGCAGCTTAGCGACGGACCTCCCTAATCAGCCCCAGCATTTT.

The V gene is TRBV7-9, the J gene TRBJ2-7, with 7 bases fitting TRBD2. J was trimmed by 5 bases and V by 6 bases; bases with no gene match: 16. The CDR3 sequence is 16 residues long. CDR1 and CDR2 from the germline V gene are SEHNR and FQNEAQ (reference sequence). The CDR3 loop reads CASSSPRGGSLNEQYF. The CDR3 DNA is TGTGCCAGCAGTTCCCCCCGGGGCGGGAGTCTGAACGAGCAGTACTTC.

V gene TRBV20-1 combines with J gene TRBJ2-5, with 15 bases that match TRBD2. CDR3 length equals 18 residues. J was trimmed by 4 bases and V by 6 bases; bases with no gene match: 15. The germline CDR1 and CDR2 sequences are DFQATT and SNEGSKA (reference sequence). The CDR3 DNA reads as TGCAGTGCCGATGGACTAGCGGGGGGGCGGTCAAGTGGAGAGACCCAGTACTTC. Protein: CSADGLAGGRSSGETQYF.

The chain carries TRBV7-9 and TRBJ1-2; no firm D call. The CDR3 totals 12 residues. V lost 5 bases, J lost 7 bases, and 11 bases lay in between. Per germline, CDR1 SEHNR and CDR2 FQNEAQ (reference sequence). DNA for the CDR3: TGTGCCAGCAGCCGTGACTCGGGTGGCTACACCTTC. This encodes CASSRDSGGYTF.